This T cell receptor (beta chain) was recovered during a study of neurological immune-mediated disorders. A total of 2 million PBMCs stored at -80 degrees C provided the unsorted libraries. Overall study results and limits: The study phylogenetically grouped the repertoires of 18 of 34 multiple sclerosis patients into one related-CDR3 cluster, a possible signature.

Each TCR transcript was tagged with a 10-nucleotide random UMI during 5'RACE. Sequencing of 15-18 subjects in each run yielded over 190 million TCR-beta sequences. A single record per CDR3 protein comes from TCRdb applying MiXCR to the 5' RACE reads. The table has just under 60,000 distinct CDR3 sequences, around 3.6% seen once. The sample holds many counts of this clonotype. Its antigen is not identified. Since no conserved phenylalanine or tryptophan closes the CDR3, a read error is the likely cause. The CDR3 spans 18 residues. Germline lookup yields CDR1 MGHRA and CDR2 YSYEKL. The V segment lost 2 bases and the J segment 7 bases; nucleotides outside the gene matches: 19.

Sequencing input: PBMCs. The rearrangement uses TRBV4-1 and TRBJ1-2, with 7 bases that match TRBD1. The origin of this receptor is a woman under 40 with multiple sclerosis. CDR3: CASSQTKGAGALPLGYTY. The CDR3 DNA is TGCGCCAGCAGCCAAACTAAGGGGGCAGGGGCCCTACCACTTGGCTACACCTAC.